The T cell receptor beta chain under discussion was sequenced for a study of T-cell reconstitution after alpha-beta-depleted transplantation in children. TCRbeta library construction was performed incorporating unique molecular identifiers. From the PCR reads, TCRdb called clonotypes with MiXCR, one entry per CDR3 protein. Here the sample spans about 610,000 distinct CDR3 sequences, 10% to 13% being singletons. This clonotype was detected ten times or more. This CDR3 region has 15 residues. Looked up from germline, CDR1 is LGHNA and CDR2 is YSLEER. Trimming pared 0 bases from V and 1 base from J, leaving 9 bases between.

This sequence joins TRBV4-3 and TRBJ1-1; D not certain. This receptor was obtained from a human donor who donated a stem cell graft to a child with acute myeloid leukemia. The material was PBMCs from the stem cell graft donor, obtained from the stem cell graft. The CDR3 protein is CASSQDPQPNTEAFF. CDR3 DNA sequence: TGCGCCAGCAGCCAAGATCCCCAGCCGAACACTGAAGCTTTCTTT.